The 2 T cell receptor beta chains below all came from one sample that was sequenced in a study of graft-versus-host responses after intestinal transplantation. No cognate antigen is known for these TCRs. Profiling relied on immunoSEQ multiplex PCR, and the TCRdb table lists in-frame clones only, not all of them. The sample yields 45,000 to 60,000 clones, roughly 91% seen once. Sequencing was performed on unstimulated CD4+ T cells sorted from spleen or lymph node cells, taken before transplant. These receptors were obtained from a human donor who was the organ donor for an intestinal transplant.

V and J are TRBV4-3 and TRBJ1-4; no clear D gene. The germline V gene encodes CDR1 LGHNA and CDR2 YSLEER. The CDR3 extends over 14 amino acids. Trimming left V 1 base short and J 3 bases short, with 6 bases between. As DNA, the CDR3 is TGCGCCAGCAGCCAAGGCTGGGCTAATGAAAAACTGTTTTTT. Protein: CASSQGWANEKLFF.

This clone was recorded a few times. This chain connects TRBV5-3 to TRBJ2-2; TRBD2 matches 15 bases. TRBV5-3 is given ORF status, its function remaining uncertain. V lost 2 bases to trimming and J lost 4 bases; unmatched junction nucleotides: 6. The CDR3 is 18 residues long. DNA for the CDR3: TGTGCCAGAAGCTTCCGGACTAGCGGGAGGGCCGGCACCGGGGAGCTGTTTTTT. Residues: CARSFRTSGRAGTGELFF.